Below, 11 T cell receptor beta chains from the same sample are listed, as sequenced in a study of T cells in Graves' hyperthyroidism and ophthalmopathy. Amplification targeted TCR beta CDR3 regions from RNA transcripts. First-round RT-PCR of the TCR CDR3 relied on the HTBI primer set. TCRdb redid the calling of the multiplex PCR reads with MiXCR, one entry per CDR3 protein. The table records about 480,000 distinct CDR3 sequences, over 13% of them present only once. The specimen was blood. The receptors here all came from a woman aged 18-29 years with Graves' hyperthyroidism.

As to this clonotype: A much bigger clone sits one base away, suggesting this may be a read error. The J gene is TRBJ1-1, the V gene TRBV6-1; 9 bases align to TRBD1. The V gene's germline CDR1 is MNHNS and CDR2 SASEGT. The CDR3 contains 13 residues. The CDR3 DNA reads as TGTGCCAGCAGGACAGGGGGGAACACTGAAGATTTCTTT. Encoded protein: CASRTGGNTEDFF.

The V call is TRBV14, the J call TRBJ1-1; D is ambiguous. The CDR3 sequence is 13 residues long. The V and J ends lost 4 bases and 3 bases respectively, with 9 bases between them. CDR1 is SGHDN and CDR2 is FVKESK in the germline V gene. CDR3 nucleotides: TGTGCCAGCAGCCGATCCCGGGACACTGAAGCTTTCTTT. Its translation: CASSRSRDTEAFF.

There are a few counts of this clonotype. The chain employs TRBV24-1 and TRBJ2-3; TRBD2 agrees at 7 bases. The CDR3 has 16 residues. V was clipped by 4 bases and J by 0 bases; unmatched bases: 6. Germline CDR1 KGHDR, CDR2 SFDVKD. CDR3 nucleotides: TGTGCCACCAGTGACCCCCGGGGGGAAAGCACAGATACGCAGTATTTT. Its translation: CATSDPRGESTDTQYF.

As for this clonotype: Just one base apart from a much larger clone, this may be a read error. The rearrangement joins TRBV7-9 to TRBJ2-1; D might be TRBD1 (5 bases). CDR3 length: 17 residues. CDR1 is SEHNR, CDR2 FQNEAQ, per germline (reference sequence). Trimming removed 5 bases at V and 11 bases at J, with 28 bases between. The CDR3 DNA reads as TGTGCCAGCAGCCGAGTGGGGCGGTCGACGCCGAGGAATCAGCAGTTCTTC. It encodes CASSRVGRSTPRNQQFF.

This clonotype showed up many times. V usage is TRBV7-6 and J usage is TRBJ2-3, with no clear D. From germline, CDR1 is SGHVS and CDR2 FNYEAQ. The length of the CDR3 is 14 residues. V shed 2 bases and J shed 0 bases, with 6 bases lying between them. The CDR3 protein is CASSLIVSTDTQYF. In nucleotides, the CDR3 is TGTGCCAGCAGCTTAATCGTTAGCACAGATACGCAGTATTTT.

The rearrangement uses TRBV2 and TRBJ2-7, with 7 bases lining up with TRBD2. Germline assignment: CDR1 SNHLY and CDR2 FYNNEI. The junction had 16 bases not matched to a gene; V was cut back by 4 bases and J by 4 bases. This CDR3 is built from 17 residues. CDR3 bases: TGTGCCAGCAGTGTGATAGGATGGGAGGGCCCCCCGTACGAGCAGTACTTC. It is translated as CASSVIGWEGPPYEQYF. The full variable domain, rest sourced from reference TRBV2 and TRBJ2-7, is EPEVTQTPSHQVTQMGQEVILRCVPISNHLYFYWYRQILGQKVEFLVSFYNNEISEKSEIFDDQFSVERPDGSNFTLKIRSTKLEDSAMYFCASSVIGWEGPPYEQYFGPGTRLTVT.

This clonotype was seen repeatedly, ten times or more. The V gene is TRBV20-1, the J gene TRBJ1-5; 9 bases line up with TRBD1. From germline, CDR1 is DFQATT and CDR2 SNEGSKA (reference sequence). CDR3 size: 15 residues. V trimming: 6 bases; J trimming: 2 bases; junction bases outside the gene matches: 8. The CDR3 nucleotides are TGCAGTGCCCGACAGGGGGGGCGGGGCAATCAGCCCCAGCATTTT. Translation: CSARQGGRGNQPQHF.

The chain has TRBV7-9 and TRBJ1-2; D unclear. Germline assignment: CDR1 SEHNR and CDR2 FQNEAQ (reference sequence). V gave up 2 bases and J gave up 2 bases, with 21 bases separating them. The CDR3 loop spans 18 amino acids. The CDR3 nucleotides are TGTGCCAGCAGCTTAAGAGCGGGGAGAGACTTAAGGAACTATGGCTACACCTTC. Amino acid sequence: CASSLRAGRDLRNYGYTF.

This clonotype was counted at least ten times. The chain uses TRBV6-2 or TRBV6-3 and TRBJ2-7; maybe TRBD1 (6 bases). Germline lookup yields CDR1 MNHEY and CDR2 SVGEGT. The CDR3 sequence is 15 residues long. The V and J ends lost 6 bases and 7 bases respectively, with 22 bases between them. CDR3 DNA: TGTGCCAGCAGGCCGCGCGGAGCAGGGGAAGAAGAGCAGTACGTC. Protein: CASRPRGAGEEEQYV.

This clonotype was seen repeatedly, ten times or more. The chain couples TRBV20-1 to TRBJ1-6; TRBD1 matches at 7 bases. Trimming removed 3 bases from V and 9 bases from J; junction bases left unmatched: 5. The CDR3 runs to 13 residues. Germline V gives CDR1 DFQATT, CDR2 SNEGSKA (reference sequence). The CDR3 DNA is TGCAGTGCTAGTGGACAGGAGGCTTCACCCCTCCACTTT. Protein sequence: CSASGQEASPLHF.

Ten or more counts support this clonotype. The V call is TRBV27, the J call TRBJ1-5, with TRBD1 as a possible D gene (6 bases). Trimming stripped 3 bases from V and 2 bases from J, with 14 bases between. The CDR3 sequence is 16 residues long. The germline V gene has CDR1 MNHEY and CDR2 SMNVEV (reference sequence). CDR3 amino acids: CASSFSGTMGNQPQHF. CDR3 DNA: TGTGCCAGCAGTTTTTCCGGGACAATGGGCAATCAGCCCCAGCATTTT.